The 22 T cell receptor beta chains below come from one sample, sequenced in a study of shared clonotypes between healthy human individuals. Sequencing used immunoSEQ multiplex PCR; TCRdb keeps in-frame clones, though not all of them. The top ten hold under 0.6% of the sample, which has about 1 million clones, about 80% seen once. Sequencing used memory CD4+ T cells from PBMCs. Subset indicated: CD45RA-negative fraction. The receptors originated from a man between 18 and 29 years old in good health. Some clones in this sample may be carry-over from other donors' samples.

V is TRBV7-9 and J is TRBJ1-4, with 8 bases lining up with TRBD1. The ends lost 2 bases at V and 6 bases at J; junction bases unmatched: 17. Germline CDR1 reads SEHNR; CDR2 reads FQNEAQ (reference sequence). The CDR3 is made up of 19 amino acids. CDR3 residues: CASSLRGLATGGRHEKLFF. The CDR3 bases are TGTGCCAGCAGCTTACGAGGTCTAGCCACAGGGGGACGCCATGAAAAACTGTTTTTT.

This chain connects TRBV7-2 to TRBJ2-5; TRBD2 matches at 9 bases. The DNA end is a closer match to TRBJ2-7, so the J assignment may be wrong. CDR3 size: 15 residues. Germline values: CDR1 SGHTA, CDR2 FQGNSA. DNA of the CDR3: TGTGCCAGCAGCTCCTCGAGCGGGAGGTCCTACGAGCAGTACTTC. Translating it yields CASSSSSGRSYEQYF.

Regarding this clone: The same CDR3 is also encoded by other DNA sequences in this sample. CDR3 protein: CSAPQGDTQYF. CDR3 coding DNA: TGCAGTGCACCACAGGGGGATACGCAGTATTTT. The gene calls are TRBV20-1 and TRBJ2-3; 7 nucleotides agree with TRBD1. In germline, CDR1 is DFQATT, CDR2 SNEGSKA (reference sequence). This CDR3 comprises 11 residues. V shed 6 bases, J shed 6 bases, and the junction held 3 bases outside the gene matches.

The chain links TRBV5-4 to TRBJ2-4; 9 bases align to TRBD1. The CDR3 covers 16 residues. Trimming took 1 base from V and 2 from J; bases not matched to a gene: 4. Germline V gives CDR1 SGHNT, CDR2 YYREEE (reference sequence). The CDR3 bases are TGTGCCAGCAGCTTGATGGGACAGGGAACCAAAAACATTCAGTACTTC. Its translation is CASSLMGQGTKNIQYF.

The CDR3 region is CASSPRDGGETQYF. CDR3 DNA: TGTGCCAGCAGCCCGCGGGACGGGGGAGAGACCCAGTACTTC. This sequence joins TRBV7-8 and TRBJ2-5; D might be TRBD2 (6 bases). CDR1 is SGHVS, CDR2 FQNEAQ, per germline. CDR3 length equals 14 residues. V was trimmed by 5 bases and J by 4 bases, leaving 14 bases between them. The full variable domain, completed using reference TRBV7-8 and TRBJ2-5, is GAGVSQSPRYKVAKRGQDVALRCDPISGHVSLFWYQQALGQGPEFLTYFQNEAQLDKSGLPSDRFFAERPEGSVSTLKIQRTQQEDSAVYLCASSPRDGGETQYFGPGTRLLVL.

V gene TRBV21-1 combines with J gene TRBJ2-5; whether TRBD1, the table's D call, matches the DNA was not checked. TRBV21-1 is designated a pseudogene. The CDR3 spans 14 residues. In DNA form, the CDR3 reads TGTGCCAGCTACCCAGGGCGAGGTCAAGAGACCCAGTACTTC. It yields the protein CASYPGRGQETQYF.

V is TRBV30 and J is TRBJ2-7, with 9 bases identical to TRBD2. The CDR3 runs to 13 residues. After removal of 3 bases from V and 7 bases from J, the junction contained 7 bases not matched to a gene. Germline CDR1 GTSNPN, CDR2 SVGIG (reference sequence). The CDR3 region is CAWSHSGSSEQYF. The CDR3 nucleotides are TGTGCCTGGAGCCATAGCGGGAGCAGTGAGCAGTACTTC. Combining the CDR3 with reference TRBV30 and TRBJ2-7 gives the whole variable domain SQTIHQWPATLVQPVGSPLSLECTVEGTSNPNLYWYRQAAGRGLQLLFYSVGIGQISSEVPQNLSASRPQDRQFILSSKKLLLSDSGFYLCAWSHSGSSEQYFGPGTRLTVT.

The chain recombines TRBV7-9 with TRBJ1-2; D is perhaps TRBD1 (5 bases). There are 16 residues in the CDR3. V lost 5 bases and J 4 bases, leaving 20 bases between the germline ends. From germline, CDR1 is SEHNR and CDR2 FQNEAQ (reference sequence). The CDR3 reads CASSPPPTVGFYGYTF. DNA of the CDR3: TGTGCCAGCAGCCCACCGCCGACAGTGGGTTTCTATGGCTACACCTTC.

This rearrangement joins TRBV4-1 to TRBJ2-2; D is possibly TRBD2 (5 bases). CDR3 size: 17 residues. Germline CDR1 is MGHRA and CDR2 is YSYEKL. Trimming stripped 0 bases from V and 4 bases from J, with 15 bases between. The CDR3 DNA reads TGCGCCAGCAGCCAAGAATGGTACGGGGTGGGCACCGGGGAGCTGTTTTTT. This translates into CASSQEWYGVGTGELFF.

The CDR3 DNA sequence: TGTGCCAGCAGCGTAGGGACAGTTGGGCGATACAATGAGCAGTTCTTC. Its protein is CASSVGTVGRYNEQFF. The J gene is TRBJ2-1, the V gene TRBV7-9, with 7 bases lining up with TRBD1. Germline V gene sequence: CDR1 SEHNR, CDR2 FQNEAQ (reference sequence). Germline trimming cut 5 bases from V and 4 bases from J; bases unmatched to any gene: 11. CDR3 size: 16 residues.

The genes are TRBV4-2 and TRBJ1-3; perhaps TRBD1 as D (6 bases). With 4 bases removed from V and 2 bases from J, the gap between germline ends came to 12 bases. CDR3 size: 15 residues. CDR1 is LGHNA and CDR2 is YNFKEQ in the germline V gene. The CDR3 spells CASSPGQPPGNTIYF. Written as DNA, the CDR3 is TGTGCCAGCAGCCCAGGACAGCCCCCTGGAAACACCATATATTTT.

This clone occurred a few times. This chain joins TRBV9 and TRBJ2-1; TRBD2 matches 9 bases. The germline V gene encodes CDR1 SGDLS and CDR2 YYNGEE. J was trimmed by 7 bases and V by 1 base; bases with no gene match: 6. The CDR3 extends over 15 amino acids. CDR3 in amino acids: CASSVTIAGANEQFF. The CDR3 region has the DNA TGTGCCAGCAGCGTAACCATAGCGGGAGCGAATGAGCAGTTCTTC.

The rearrangement links TRBV7-8 to TRBJ1-4; D is unclear. The germline V gene has CDR1 SGHVS and CDR2 FQNEAQ. The V end was cut by 5 bases, the J end by 0 bases, with 13 bases between. The CDR3 is 16 residues long. CDR3 protein: CASSTFDGTTNEKLFF. DNA for the CDR3: TGTGCCAGCAGCACCTTCGATGGGACAACTAATGAAAAACTGTTTTTT. The full variable domain, rest sourced from reference TRBV7-8 and TRBJ1-4, is GAGVSQSPRYKVAKRGQDVALRCDPISGHVSLFWYQQALGQGPEFLTYFQNEAQLDKSGLPSDRFFAERPEGSVSTLKIQRTQQEDSAVYLCASSTFDGTTNEKLFFGSGTQLSVL.

V and J are TRBV7-6 and TRBJ2-1; 7 nucleotides align to TRBD1. This CDR3 spans 15 amino acids. V was pared by 1 base and J by 7 bases, with 7 bases of the junction left unmatched. CDR1 and CDR2 (germline): SGHVS, FNYEAQ. The CDR3 sequence: CASSLVQGVGNEQFF. CDR3 DNA sequence: TGTGCCAGCAGCTTAGTGCAGGGGGTTGGGAATGAGCAGTTCTTC. Using reference TRBV7-6 and TRBJ2-1 for the parts outside the CDR3, the full variable domain is GAGVSQSPRYKVTKRGQDVALRCDPISGHVSLYWYRQALGQGPEFLTYFNYEAQQDKSGLPNDRFSAERPEGSISTLTIQRTEQRDSAMYRCASSLVQGVGNEQFFGPGTRLTVL.

V is TRBV11-2 and J is TRBJ1-2; a possible D gene is TRBD1 (5 bases). Germline CDR1 is SGHAT and CDR2 is FQNNGV. V lost 5 bases, J lost 3 bases, and 19 bases lay in between. The CDR3 is made up of 16 amino acids. Written as DNA, the CDR3 is TGTGCCAGCAGCCCAGTGAGGGGCAAGGGCGACTATGGCTACACCTTC. It yields the protein CASSPVRGKGDYGYTF.

The gene calls are TRBV7-8 and TRBJ1-1; possibly TRBD1 for D (6 bases). Germline CDR1 reads SGHVS; CDR2 reads FQNEAQ. CDR3 length: 14 residues. The V and J ends lost 4 bases and 5 bases respectively, with 14 bases between them. CDR3 in amino acids: CASSWFGGPTEAFF. The CDR3 DNA sequence: TGTGCCAGCAGCTGGTTTGGGGGGCCAACTGAAGCTTTCTTT.

This rearrangement joins TRBV7-2 to TRBJ2-1; 12 positions match TRBD2. The CDR3 extends over 17 amino acids. V was clipped by 6 bases and J by 2 bases; unmatched bases: 8. Germline assignment: CDR1 SGHTA and CDR2 FQGNSA. CDR3 DNA: TGTGCCAGCAGACTAGGACTAGCGGGACACGCCTACAATGAGCAGTTCTTC. Protein: CASRLGLAGHAYNEQFF.

This chain uses TRBV21-1 with TRBJ1-2. TRBV21-1 is designated a pseudogene. This CDR3 is built from 12 residues. CDR3 sequence: CASTERTYGYTF. DNA of the CDR3: TGTGCCAGCACCGAACGGACCTATGGCTACACCTTC.

This CDR3 is CASSPPGQREQPQHF. CDR3 sequence (DNA): TGTGCCAGCTCACCACCGGGGCAGCGGGAACAGCCCCAGCATTTT. This chain joins TRBV18 and TRBJ1-5, with D perhaps TRBD1 (5 bases). The CDR3 extends over 15 amino acids. The V and J ends lost 0 bases and 7 bases respectively, with 13 bases between them. CDR1 KGHSH and CDR2 LQKENI come from the germline V gene.

V is TRBV2 and J is TRBJ2-3; D is unclear. Trimming removed 2 bases at V and 5 bases at J, with 5 bases between. The length of the CDR3 is 12 residues. The germline CDR1 and CDR2 sequences are SNHLY and FYNNEI. The CDR3: CASSEMIDTQYF. The CDR3 DNA follows: TGTGCCAGCAGTGAAATGATAGATACGCAGTATTTT. The entire variable domain, with the rest obtained from reference TRBV2 and TRBJ2-3, is as follows: EPEVTQTPSHQVTQMGQEVILRCVPISNHLYFYWYRQILGQKVEFLVSFYNNEISEKSEIFDDQFSVERPDGSNFTLKIRSTKLEDSAMYFCASSEMIDTQYFGPGTRLTVL.

This chain links TRBV29-1 with TRBJ1-2; D possibly corresponds to TRBD1 (5 bases). Germline CDR1 reads SQVTM; CDR2 reads ANQGSEA. CDR3 length: 12 residues. Deletions cut 0 bases from V and 5 bases from J, with 7 bases between. CDR3 coding DNA: TGCAGCGTTGAAGATCAGGGATATGGCTACACCTTC. It codes for CSVEDQGYGYTF.

Turning to this clone: The sample carries other DNA sequences with the same CDR3. The chain combines TRBV2 with TRBJ1-5, with D possibly being TRBD1 (5 bases). This CDR3 region has 13 residues. CDR1 is SNHLY, CDR2 FYNNEI, per germline. The V end was cut by 7 bases, the J end by 1 base, with 8 bases between. The CDR3 sequence: CASNRDSNQPQHF. The CDR3 bases are TGTGCCAGCAACCGGGACAGCAATCAGCCCCAGCATTTT. Full variable domain (rest looked up from reference TRBV2 and TRBJ1-5): EPEVTQTPSHQVTQMGQEVILRCVPISNHLYFYWYRQILGQKVEFLVSFYNNEISEKSEIFDDQFSVERPDGSNFTLKIRSTKLEDSAMYFCASNRDSNQPQHFGDGTRLSIL.